This T cell receptor (beta chain) is from a study of T cell repertoires in cytomegalovirus infection. MiXCR, applied by TCRdb to the reads, yields one record per CDR3 protein. The repertoire holds about 71,000 distinct CDR3 sequences, with roughly 22% as singletons. Turning to this clonotype: Its antigen is currently unknown.

V lost 4 bases and J lost 6; bases outside the gene matches: 7. The CDR3 runs 14 residues. The germline V gene encodes CDR1 SEHNR and CDR2 FQNEAQ (reference sequence). The sequence derives from a human donor in good health (CMV status not recorded). Some clones in this sample may be carry-over from other donors' samples. This specimen was CD8+ T cells from cultured PBMCs, taken from culture after CMV antigen stimulation. The chain uses TRBV7-9 and TRBJ1-2; TRBD1 aligns across 8 bases. DNA of the CDR3: TGTGCCAGCAGCTGGACAGGGAGCGAGAATGGCTACACCTTC. It is translated as CASSWTGSENGYTF.